This T cell receptor beta chain was recovered during a study of graft-versus-host responses after intestinal transplantation (TCRdb year 2021). For context, the study as a whole: Recipients received multivisceral, liver-intestinal, or isolated intestinal transplants. Every recipient was given anti-thymocyte globulin induction, then maintenance tacrolimus and steroids for about three years. Alloreactive clones were identified by sequencing pre-transplant mixed lymphocyte reaction products and comparing them with unstimulated pre-transplant donor and recipient T cells. Samples from a few later patients were sequenced in-house on an Illumina MiSeq with MiXCR processing rather than by the commercial service. A peak of at least 4% donor T cells among recipient peripheral blood mononuclear cells was the definition used for donor T cell macrochimerism. A cohort of about 26 intestinal transplant recipients, including one retransplant, was enrolled, and 3 patients lacking pretransplant specimens were excluded. After intestinal transplantation, graft-versus-host and host-versus-graft alloreactive T cell clones in the graft, circulation and bone marrow were tracked using bulk TCR-beta CDR3 sequencing. Summary of the overall study and its limitations: High GvH to HvG T cell clonal ratios were observed in the allografts of patients with donor T cell macrochimerism. GvH clones turned up in recipient bone marrow, with some appearing earlier in ileal mucosa or blood, a pattern consistent with an intestinal mucosal origin. The relatively low number and heterogeneity of intestinal transplant patients limited the conclusions. Early after transplant, peak levels of circulating GvH clones were found to be associated with declines in HvG clones.

A few counts support this clone. What this receptor recognizes is not known. Base qualities were left out, and no much larger clone turns up one base away. Germline trimming amounts to 0 bases on V and 8 bases on J, with 4 as the count of junction bases outside the gene matches. The CDR3 contains 13 residues, cysteine and phenylalanine counted. CDR3 DNA only is kept here, 39 bases in frame from base 1. CDR1 and CDR2, looked up from the germline V gene (reference sequence), are SGHKS and YYEKEE. The library was made by the immunoSEQ multiplex PCR assay. For most patients, genomic DNA was isolated with the Qiagen DNeasy Blood and Tissue Kit and shipped frozen to Adaptive Biotechnologies for TCR sequencing. Adaptive Biotechnologies carried out high-throughput TCR-beta CDR3 sequencing of genomic DNA for most patients. The published analysis was carried out like this. Adaptive's ImmunoSEQ software supplied the TCR sequencing data for around 19 patients, while MiXCR and VDJtools were used to process a few other patients. To correct CD4 versus CD8 sorting errors, sequences present in both subsets at a frequency ratio below 5:1 were removed. CDR3 nucleotide sequences shared between donor and recipient were removed because their origin could not be assigned. At least 2-fold expansion over unstimulated cells and a minimum CFSE-low frequency of 0.002% (template counts) or 0.001% (read counts) were required for clones to be classified as alloreactive. Mappable clones were those detected in sequenced pre-transplant spleen, lymph node, or MLR CFSE-low populations of the donor or recipient. The cumulative frequency of alloreactive clones was calculated as a percentage of all sequences, weighted by copy number. In its TCRdb copy, this immuneACCESS table keeps in-frame sequences only and misses some clones. Where compared with another copy, unresolved V genes explain less than half of these, and the others have no known cause. The V and J calls and the clone size are those of that table, but D and trimming were determined from the DNA. The sample yields tens of thousands of clones; about 93% were counted once. The ten largest clonotypes hold 1.5% to 2% of the sample.

The sample's time point, from its label and the paper: cells obtained before transplantation from donor or recipient. CD3+CD4+ and CD3+CD8+ populations were FACS-sorted from unstimulated pre-transplant donor and recipient cells taken from spleen or lymph nodes. The source was unstimulated CD8+ T cells sorted from spleen or lymph node cells, collected before intestinal transplant. The sequence is built from TRBV5-5 and TRBJ1-2, with 7 bases in between that match TRBD1. The clonotype comes from a human donor who received an intestinal transplant. For the CDR3, the sequence is CASSLDRGGGYTF. The nucleotide sequence is given as TGTGCCAGCAGCTTGGACAGGGGTGGAGGCTACACCTTC.